This entry lists 29 T cell receptor beta chains sequenced from one sample in a study of coeliac disease. The assay was immunoSEQ multiplex PCR, and TCRdb's table has in-frame clones only and misses some. The sample shows under 9,500 clones, 57% of them seen only once. Sequencing was done on a sample of intraepithelial lymphocytes from the gut. All receptors come from a woman aged 55-70 years with celiac disease.

This chain connects TRBV10-3 to TRBJ1-5; TRBD1 matches at 9 bases. Germline CDR1 and CDR2: ENHRY and SYGVKD. The CDR3 has 14 residues. Trimming cost V 5 bases and J 7 bases; bases outside gene matches: 6. This CDR3 is CAISPGQGGQPQHF. In DNA form, the CDR3 reads TGTGCCATCAGTCCGGGACAGGGTGGACAGCCCCAGCATTTT.

This clone was seen a few times. As DNA, the CDR3 is TGTGCCAGCAGTGCTAGCAATGAGCAGTTCTTC. It yields the protein CASSASNEQFF. V is TRBV2 and J is TRBJ2-1; D uncertain. Trimming cost V 4 bases and J 6 bases, with 4 bases left between them. The CDR3 is 11 amino acids. From germline, CDR1 is SNHLY and CDR2 FYNNEI.

The J gene is TRBJ1-6, the V gene TRBV11-2, with no clear D. This CDR3 comprises 15 residues. From germline, CDR1 is SGHAT and CDR2 FQNNGV. Trimming took 0 bases from V and 9 from J, leaving 12 bases between them. The CDR3 bases are TGTGCCAGCAGCTTAGAACCGGGGAGTAGTTCACCCCTCCACTTT. As protein: CASSLEPGSSSPLHF.

A few counts support this clone. The chain carries TRBV4-3 and TRBJ2-3; D is unresolved. Trimming left V 4 bases short and J 0 bases short, with 11 bases between. Germline V gene lookup returns CDR1 LGHNA and CDR2 YSLEER. This CDR3 is 15 amino acids long. The CDR3 DNA reads as TGCGCCAGCAGCCCCGCGGAAGCTAGCACAGATACGCAGTATTTT. Translating gives CASSPAEASTDTQYF.

By sample share, this clone is medium-sized. V usage is TRBV9 and J usage is TRBJ2-7; possibly TRBD2 for D (5 bases). V shed 0 bases and J shed 4 bases, with 8 bases lying between them. Germline CDR1 SGDLS, CDR2 YYNGEE. The CDR3 length is 13 residues. The CDR3 sequence: CASSVVSGYEQYF. The CDR3 DNA reads as TGTGCCAGCAGCGTAGTCTCGGGGTACGAGCAGTACTTC. Combining the CDR3 with reference TRBV9 and TRBJ2-7 gives the whole variable domain DSGVTQTPKHLITATGQRVTLRCSPRSGDLSVYWYQQSLDQGLQFLIQYYNGEERAKGNILERFSAQQFPDLHSELNLSSLELGDSALYFCASSVVSGYEQYFGPGTRLTVT.

This sequence joins TRBV9 and TRBJ2-5, with D maybe TRBD2 (6 bases). V shed 0 bases and J shed 4 bases, with 10 bases lying between them. Germline CDR1 and CDR2: SGDLS and YYNGEE. The CDR3 totals 14 residues. The CDR3 bases are TGTGCCAGCAGCGTAGGAGGAGGGTTAGAGACCCAGTACTTC. Translating it yields CASSVGGGLETQYF.

The J gene is TRBJ1-4, the V gene TRBV18; no firm D call. V gave up 10 bases and J gave up 6 bases, with 15 bases separating them. The germline V gene has CDR1 KGHSH and CDR2 LQKENI. The CDR3 has 13 residues. CDR3: CATKNRGDEKLFF. As DNA, the CDR3 is TGTGCCACCAAAAACCGGGGTGATGAAAAACTGTTTTTT.

V is TRBV10-3 and J is TRBJ2-3; 10 bases are shared with TRBD2. Germline assignment: CDR1 ENHRY and CDR2 SYGVKD. Unmatched junction bases numbered 8, after V lost 2 bases and J lost 6 bases. This CDR3 is 16 amino acids long. CDR3 coding DNA: TGTGCCATCAGTGAGGGTAGCGGGGGGACCGCCGATACGCAGTATTTT. This translates into CAISEGSGGTADTQYF.

By proportion, this clone is hyperexpanded. The V gene is TRBV29-1, the J gene TRBJ2-7; D uncertain. CDR1 is SQVTM and CDR2 is ANQGSEA in the germline V gene. This CDR3 contains 16 residues. V was trimmed by 1 base and J by 3 bases, leaving 19 bases between them. This CDR3 reads CSVEAAPSDSGYEQYF. The CDR3 DNA is TGCAGCGTTGAAGCGGCCCCCTCAGACTCCGGCTACGAGCAGTACTTC.

This clone appeared a few times. The chain couples TRBV7-9 to TRBJ1-2, with D uncertain. CDR1 is SEHNR and CDR2 is FQNEAQ in the germline V gene (reference sequence). The CDR3 has 12 amino acids. The V end lost 5 bases, the J end lost 4 bases, and 8 bases lay between the germline ends. CDR3 protein: CASSPAVYGYTF. CDR3 bases: TGTGCCAGCAGCCCGGCGGTCTATGGCTACACCTTC.

This sequence joins TRBV5-6 and TRBJ2-7, with 9 bases identical to TRBD1. Trimming at V came to 4 bases and at J to 6 bases, leaving 8 bases not matched to a gene. The CDR3 loop spans 14 amino acids. Per the germline V gene, CDR1 is SGHDT and CDR2 is YYEEEE. For the CDR3, the DNA is TGTGCCAGCAGCATCCGGGACAGGGTACGCGAGCAGTACTTC. It is translated as CASSIRDRVREQYF. The full variable domain, with the rest looked up from reference TRBV5-6 and TRBJ2-7, is DAGVTQSPTHLIKTRGQQVTLRCSPKSGHDTVSWYQQALGQGPQFIFQYYEEEERQRGNFPDRFSGHQFPNYSSELNVNALLLGDSALYLCASSIRDRVREQYFGPGTRLTVT.

The V gene is TRBV19, the J gene TRBJ2-1, with a possible D match to TRBD1 (6 bases). The length of the CDR3 is 16 residues. V was pared by 1 base and J by 9 bases, with 19 bases between. Germline V gives CDR1 LNHDA, CDR2 SQIVND (reference sequence). The CDR3 reads CASSIVVIWGPGEQFF. In DNA form, the CDR3 reads TGTGCCAGTAGTATAGTTGTGATTTGGGGGCCGGGTGAGCAGTTCTTC.

The genes are TRBV4-2 and TRBJ2-1; 10 bases agree with TRBD2. The CDR3 consists of 15 residues. Losses at the gene ends were 1 base for V and 7 bases for J; bases not matched to a gene: 4. Germline V lookup: CDR1 LGHNA, CDR2 YNFKEQ. The CDR3 DNA is TGTGCCAGCAGCCAAGGTTTAGCGGGAGGTAATGAGCAGTTCTTC. This gives the protein CASSQGLAGGNEQFF.

The gene calls are TRBV10-3 and TRBJ1-3, with a weak D call TRBD1 (5 bases). This CDR3 region has 17 residues. With 2 bases removed from V and 6 bases from J, the gap between germline ends came to 20 bases. Germline V gene sequence: CDR1 ENHRY, CDR2 SYGVKD. CDR3 DNA sequence: TGTGCCATCAGTGAGCCCCCCCAGGGACTATCCGTAAACACCATATATTTT. Translated, it gives CAISEPPQGLSVNTIYF.

The V gene is TRBV2, the J gene TRBJ1-5; D unclear. The V end lost 8 bases, the J end lost 8 bases, and 10 bases lay between the germline ends. Per germline, CDR1 SNHLY and CDR2 FYNNEI. The CDR3 consists of 11 residues. CDR3 DNA: TGTGCCAGCGGGGTCGGGGAGCCCCAGCATTTT. Translating it yields CASGVGEPQHF.

The rearrangement links TRBV5-4 to TRBJ2-1, with D perhaps matching TRBD2 (6 bases). Germline V gives CDR1 SGHNT, CDR2 YYREEE (reference sequence). CDR3 length equals 16 residues. V was pared by 0 bases and J by 2 bases, with 12 bases between. The CDR3 nucleotides are TGTGCCAGCAGCTTGGCCGGTAGCGGACCCTACAATGAGCAGTTCTTC. Translated, it gives CASSLAGSGPYNEQFF. Complete variable domain (other parts from reference TRBV5-4 and TRBJ2-1): ETGVTQSPTHLIKTRGQQVTLRCSSQSGHNTVSWYQQALGQGPQFIFQYYREEENGRGNFPPRFSGLQFPNYSSELNVNALELDDSALYLCASSLAGSGPYNEQFFGPGTRLTVL.

This clone was seen a single time. J is TRBJ1-2 and V is TRBV10-3; 12 bases fit TRBD1. This CDR3 has 16 amino acids. With 9 bases clipped from V and 6 bases from J, the junction kept 14 bases outside the gene matches. CDR1 and CDR2 (germline): ENHRY, SYGVKD. CDR3 sequence reads: CAMSWDRGRGLNGYTF. CDR3 nucleotide sequence: TGTGCCATGAGCTGGGACAGGGGGCGTGGGTTGAATGGCTACACCTTC.

This rearrangement joins TRBV7-9 to TRBJ2-1; D unresolved. CDR1 and CDR2 (germline): SEHNR, FQNEAQ (reference sequence). The CDR3 loop spans 13 amino acids. Trimming took off 2 bases at V and 5 bases at J, with 7 bases between the two ends. CDR3 in DNA: TGTGCCAGCAGCTTACCGGTAAACAATGAGCAGTTCTTC. It yields the protein CASSLPVNNEQFF.

V gene TRBV28 combines with J gene TRBJ1-3, with TRBD1 matching 7 bases. V was clipped by 11 bases and J by 2 bases; unmatched bases: 6. CDR3 length: 13 amino acids. Germline V gene lookup returns CDR1 MDHEN and CDR2 SYDVKM. CDR3 residues: CAGTGAAGNTIYF. The CDR3 nucleotides read TGTGCCGGAACAGGGGCTGCTGGAAACACCATATATTTT.

The chain joins TRBV9 to TRBJ2-1; TRBD1 matches 7 bases. From germline, CDR1 is SGDLS and CDR2 YYNGEE. Germline trimming cut 4 bases from V and 10 bases from J; bases unmatched to any gene: 8. The CDR3 spans 13 residues. The DNA of the CDR3 is TGTGCCAGCAGCTTACAGGGGTTTGGGGAGCAGTTCTTC. Amino acid sequence: CASSLQGFGEQFF.

This clone was seen a few times. The J gene is TRBJ1-4, the V gene TRBV7-8; TRBD1 agrees at 8 bases. Germline V gene lookup returns CDR1 SGHVS and CDR2 FQNEAQ. V lost 5 bases and J lost 8; bases outside the gene matches: 4. This CDR3 is 13 amino acids long. CDR3 bases: TGTGCCAGCAGCGTGACAGGGGAGGAAAAACTGTTTTTT. It translates to CASSVTGEEKLFF.

This rearrangement joins TRBV5-1 to TRBJ2-7; 7 nucleotides match TRBD2. After removal of 2 bases from V and 0 bases from J, the junction contained 5 bases not matched to a gene. This CDR3 spans 15 amino acids. The germline gives CDR1 SGHRS, CDR2 YFSETQ. The CDR3 coding sequence is TGCGCCAGCAGCTTCTCGCGGGAGTCCTCCTACGAGCAGTACTTC. Translated: CASSFSRESSYEQYF.

The J gene is TRBJ2-7, the V gene TRBV21-1; the table assigns TRBD1, which was not confirmed against the DNA. TRBV21-1 is a documented pseudogene. This CDR3 contains 20 residues. The CDR3 sequence: CASTLVLGQGYRRTTGEQYF. The CDR3 bases are TGTGCCAGCACCCTCGTCCTCGGACAGGGGTATCGGCGGACCACGGGCGAGCAGTACTTC.

This clone occurred a few times. V usage is TRBV19 and J usage is TRBJ2-4; 10 bases match TRBD2. This CDR3 region has 15 residues. The germline CDR1 and CDR2 sequences are LNHDA and SQIVND (reference sequence). With V trimmed by 6 bases and J by 9 bases, 11 bases remained unmatched. This CDR3 reads CASSLAGESAGIQYF. CDR3 DNA sequence: TGTGCCAGTAGCCTAGCGGGAGAATCTGCGGGCATTCAGTACTTC.

By its share, this clone is medium-sized. The chain recombines TRBV5-6 with TRBJ2-7; TRBD1 matches 7 bases. The germline V gene encodes CDR1 SGHDT and CDR2 YYEEEE. V shed 4 bases, J shed 6 bases, and the junction held 10 bases outside the gene matches. There are 14 residues in the CDR3. The CDR3 is CASSLRQGRGEQYF. The CDR3 bases are TGTGCCAGCAGCCTTCGACAGGGTCGGGGCGAGCAGTACTTC.

The genes are TRBV19 and TRBJ1-5; TRBD1 matches 7 bases. V was pared by 11 bases and J by 4 bases, with 14 bases of the junction left unmatched. Germline V gene data show CDR1 as LNHDA and CDR2 as SQIVND (reference sequence). The CDR3 length is 15 residues. As DNA, the CDR3 is TGTGCCTCCACGGAGGGGGCGTTGGGAAATCAGCCCCAGCATTTT. This codes for CASTEGALGNQPQHF.

This chain links TRBV10-3 with TRBJ2-7; TRBD1 matches at 9 bases. J gave up 2 bases and V 9 bases, and 2 bases lay outside the gene matches. There are 12 residues in the CDR3. Per the germline V gene, CDR1 is ENHRY and CDR2 is SYGVKD. The CDR3 loop reads CAMGQGPYEQYF. Written as DNA, the CDR3 is TGTGCCATGGGACAGGGACCCTACGAGCAGTACTTC.

In this sample, this clone turned up a few times. The chain recombines TRBV7-9 with TRBJ1-2; D call uncertain. This CDR3 is 16 amino acids long. Trimming cost V 2 bases and J 0 bases, with 13 bases left between them. Germline assignment: CDR1 SEHNR and CDR2 FQNEAQ (reference sequence). The CDR3 region has the DNA TGTGCCAGCAGCTTAAGGAGTGTGGCCCCTAACTATGGCTACACCTTC. Protein: CASSLRSVAPNYGYTF.

This sequence joins TRBV7-9 and TRBJ2-6; 9 bases align to TRBD1. Trimming took 9 bases from V and 4 from J; bases not matched to a gene: 4. Looked up from germline, CDR1 is SEHNR and CDR2 is FQNEAQ (reference sequence). The CDR3 sequence is 14 residues long. The CDR3 protein is CARATGGGANVLTF. Here the CDR3 DNA reads TGTGCCAGGGCCACAGGGGGCGGGGCCAACGTCCTGACTTTC.